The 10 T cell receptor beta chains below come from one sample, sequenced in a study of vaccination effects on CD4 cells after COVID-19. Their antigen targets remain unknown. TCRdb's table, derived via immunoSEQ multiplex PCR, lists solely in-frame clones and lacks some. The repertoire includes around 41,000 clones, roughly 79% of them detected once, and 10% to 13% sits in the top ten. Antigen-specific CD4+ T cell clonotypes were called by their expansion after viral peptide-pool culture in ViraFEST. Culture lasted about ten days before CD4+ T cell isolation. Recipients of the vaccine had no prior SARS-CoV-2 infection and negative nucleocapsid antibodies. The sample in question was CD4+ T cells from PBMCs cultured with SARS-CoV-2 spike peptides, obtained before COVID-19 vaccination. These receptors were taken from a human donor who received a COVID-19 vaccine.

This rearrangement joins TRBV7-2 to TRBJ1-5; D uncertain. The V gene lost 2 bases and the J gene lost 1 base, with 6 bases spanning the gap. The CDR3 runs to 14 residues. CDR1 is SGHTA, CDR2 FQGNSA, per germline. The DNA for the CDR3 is TGTGCCAGCAGCTTATACGGGAGCAATCAGCCCCAGCATTTT. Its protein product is CASSLYGSNQPQHF. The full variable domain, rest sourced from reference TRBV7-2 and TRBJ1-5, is GAGVSQSPSNKVTEKGKDVELRCDPISGHTALYWYRQSLGQGLEFLIYFQGNSAPDKSGLPSDRFSAERTGGSVSTLTIQRTQQEDSAVYLCASSLYGSNQPQHFGDGTRLSIL.

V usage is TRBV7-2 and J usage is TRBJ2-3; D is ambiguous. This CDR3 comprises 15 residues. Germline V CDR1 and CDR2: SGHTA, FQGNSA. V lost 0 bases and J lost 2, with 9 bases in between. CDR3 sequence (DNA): TGTGCCAGCAGCTTAGCACGGGCCGACACAGATACGCAGTATTTT. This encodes CASSLARADTDTQYF.

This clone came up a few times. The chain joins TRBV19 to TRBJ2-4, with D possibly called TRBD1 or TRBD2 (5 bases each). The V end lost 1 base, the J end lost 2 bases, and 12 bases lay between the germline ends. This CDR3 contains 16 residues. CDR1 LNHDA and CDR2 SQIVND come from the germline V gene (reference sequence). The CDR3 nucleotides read TGTGCCAGTAGTATAGGGGACCGTAGATCCAAAAACATTCAGTACTTC. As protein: CASSIGDRRSKNIQYF.

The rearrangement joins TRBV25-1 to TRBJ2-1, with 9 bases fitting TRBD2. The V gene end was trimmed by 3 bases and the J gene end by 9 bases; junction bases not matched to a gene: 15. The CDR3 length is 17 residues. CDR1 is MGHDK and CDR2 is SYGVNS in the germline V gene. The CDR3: CASSDTGWAGGQGEQFF. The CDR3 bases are TGTGCCAGCAGTGACACGGGCTGGGCGGGGGGGCAGGGTGAGCAGTTCTTC.

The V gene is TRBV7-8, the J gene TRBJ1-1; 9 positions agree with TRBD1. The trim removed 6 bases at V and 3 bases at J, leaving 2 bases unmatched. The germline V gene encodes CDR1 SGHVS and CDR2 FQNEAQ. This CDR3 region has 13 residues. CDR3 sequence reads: CASSRDRDTEAFF. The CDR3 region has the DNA TGTGCCAGCAGTAGGGACAGGGACACTGAAGCTTTCTTT.

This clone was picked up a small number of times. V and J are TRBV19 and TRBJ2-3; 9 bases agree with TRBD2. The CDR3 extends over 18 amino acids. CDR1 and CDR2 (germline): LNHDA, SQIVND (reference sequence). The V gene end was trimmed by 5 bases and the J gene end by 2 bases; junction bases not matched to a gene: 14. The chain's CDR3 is CASSRTSGTSRLTDTQYF. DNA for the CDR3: TGTGCCAGTAGTCGAACCTCCGGGACTAGCCGACTCACAGATACGCAGTATTTT.

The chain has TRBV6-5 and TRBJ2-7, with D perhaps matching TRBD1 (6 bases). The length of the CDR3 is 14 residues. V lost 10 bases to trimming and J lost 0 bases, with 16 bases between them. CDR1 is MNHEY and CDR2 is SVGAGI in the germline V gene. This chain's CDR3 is CAISAGALSYEQYV. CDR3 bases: TGTGCCATATCCGCAGGGGCTCTCTCCTACGAGCAGTACGTC.

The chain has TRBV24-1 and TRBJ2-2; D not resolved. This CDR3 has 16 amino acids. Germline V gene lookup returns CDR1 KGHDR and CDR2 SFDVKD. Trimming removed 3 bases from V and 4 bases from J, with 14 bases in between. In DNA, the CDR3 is TGTGCCACCAGTGATCCGGATCGCTTCGGCACCGGGGAGCTGTTTTTT. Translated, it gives CATSDPDRFGTGELFF.

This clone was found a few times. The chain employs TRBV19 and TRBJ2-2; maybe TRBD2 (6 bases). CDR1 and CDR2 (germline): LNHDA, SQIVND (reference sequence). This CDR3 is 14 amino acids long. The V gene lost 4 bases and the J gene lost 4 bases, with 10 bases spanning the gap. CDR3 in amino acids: CASSTRLGTGELFF. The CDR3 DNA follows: TGTGCCAGTAGTACCCGACTAGGCACCGGGGAGCTGTTTTTT. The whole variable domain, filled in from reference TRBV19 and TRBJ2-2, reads DGGITQSPKYLFRKEGQNVTLSCEQNLNHDAMYWYRQDPGQGLRLIYYSQIVNDFQKGDIAEGYSVSREKKESFPLTVTSAQKNPTAFYLCASSTRLGTGELFFGEGSRLTVL.

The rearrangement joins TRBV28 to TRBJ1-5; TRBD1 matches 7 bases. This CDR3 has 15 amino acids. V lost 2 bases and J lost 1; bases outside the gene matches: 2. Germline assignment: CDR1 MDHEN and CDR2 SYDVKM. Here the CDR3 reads CASSLRQGSNQPQHF. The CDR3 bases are TGTGCCAGCAGTTTAAGACAGGGAAGCAATCAGCCCCAGCATTTT.